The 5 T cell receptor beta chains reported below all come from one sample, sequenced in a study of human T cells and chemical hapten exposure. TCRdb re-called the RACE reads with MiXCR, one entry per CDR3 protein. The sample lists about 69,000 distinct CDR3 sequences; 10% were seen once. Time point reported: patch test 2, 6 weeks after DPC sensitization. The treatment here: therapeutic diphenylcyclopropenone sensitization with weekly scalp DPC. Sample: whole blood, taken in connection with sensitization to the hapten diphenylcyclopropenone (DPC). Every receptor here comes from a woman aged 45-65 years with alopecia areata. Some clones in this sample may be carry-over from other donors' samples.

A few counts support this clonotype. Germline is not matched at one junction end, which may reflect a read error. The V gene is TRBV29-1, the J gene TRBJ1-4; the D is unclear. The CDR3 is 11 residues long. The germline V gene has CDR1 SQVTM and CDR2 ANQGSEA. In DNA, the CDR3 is TGCAGCGTAGAAGTTAATGAAAAACTGTTTTTT. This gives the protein CSVEVNEKLFF.

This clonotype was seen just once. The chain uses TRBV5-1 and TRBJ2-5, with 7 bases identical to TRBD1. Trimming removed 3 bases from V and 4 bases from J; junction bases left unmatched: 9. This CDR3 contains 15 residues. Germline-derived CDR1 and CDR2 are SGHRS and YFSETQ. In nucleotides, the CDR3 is TGCGCCAGCAGCTCGACGTCTACAGGGGCAGAGACCCAGTACTTC. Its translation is CASSSTSTGAETQYF.

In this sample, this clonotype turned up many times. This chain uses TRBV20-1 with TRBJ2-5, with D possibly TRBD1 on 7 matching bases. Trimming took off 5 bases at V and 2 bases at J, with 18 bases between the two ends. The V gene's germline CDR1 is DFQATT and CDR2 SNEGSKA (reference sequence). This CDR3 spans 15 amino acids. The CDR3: CSAPTGPGTQETQYF. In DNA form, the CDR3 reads TGCAGTGCTCCGACAGGGCCCGGGACTCAAGAGACCCAGTACTTC.

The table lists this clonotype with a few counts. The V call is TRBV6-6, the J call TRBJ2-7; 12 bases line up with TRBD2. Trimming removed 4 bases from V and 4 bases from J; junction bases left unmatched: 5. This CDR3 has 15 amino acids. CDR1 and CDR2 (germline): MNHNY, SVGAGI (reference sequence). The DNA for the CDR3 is TGTGCCAGCAGTTCCCTAGCGGGAGGGTTTTACGAGCAGTACTTC. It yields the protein CASSSLAGGFYEQYF.

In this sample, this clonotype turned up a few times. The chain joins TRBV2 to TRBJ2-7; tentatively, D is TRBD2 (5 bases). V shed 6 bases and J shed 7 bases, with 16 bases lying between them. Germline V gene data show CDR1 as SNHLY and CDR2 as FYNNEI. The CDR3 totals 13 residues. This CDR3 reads CASSLATVGEQYF. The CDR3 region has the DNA TGTGCCAGCAGCCTAGCCACGGTGGGTGAGCAGTACTTC. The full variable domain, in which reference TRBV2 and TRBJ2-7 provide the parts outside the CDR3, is EPEVTQTPSHQVTQMGQEVILRCVPISNHLYFYWYRQILGQKVEFLVSFYNNEISEKSEIFDDQFSVERPDGSNFTLKIRSTKLEDSAMYFCASSLATVGEQYFGPGTRLTVT.